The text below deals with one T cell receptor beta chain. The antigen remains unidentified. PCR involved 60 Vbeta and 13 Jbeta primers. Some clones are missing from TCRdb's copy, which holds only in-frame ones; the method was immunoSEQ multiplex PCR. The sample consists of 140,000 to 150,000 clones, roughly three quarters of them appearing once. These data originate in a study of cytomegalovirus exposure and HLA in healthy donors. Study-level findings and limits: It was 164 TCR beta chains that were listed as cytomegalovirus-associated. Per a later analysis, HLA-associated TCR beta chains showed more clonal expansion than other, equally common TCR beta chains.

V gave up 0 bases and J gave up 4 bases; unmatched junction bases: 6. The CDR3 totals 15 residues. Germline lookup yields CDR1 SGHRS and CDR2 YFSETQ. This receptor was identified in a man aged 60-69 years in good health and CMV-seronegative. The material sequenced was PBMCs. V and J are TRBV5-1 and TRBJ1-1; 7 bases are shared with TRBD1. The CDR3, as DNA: TGCGCCAGCAGCTTGGTAGGGGGCATCGGCACTGAAGCTTTCTTT. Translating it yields CASSLVGGIGTEAFF.